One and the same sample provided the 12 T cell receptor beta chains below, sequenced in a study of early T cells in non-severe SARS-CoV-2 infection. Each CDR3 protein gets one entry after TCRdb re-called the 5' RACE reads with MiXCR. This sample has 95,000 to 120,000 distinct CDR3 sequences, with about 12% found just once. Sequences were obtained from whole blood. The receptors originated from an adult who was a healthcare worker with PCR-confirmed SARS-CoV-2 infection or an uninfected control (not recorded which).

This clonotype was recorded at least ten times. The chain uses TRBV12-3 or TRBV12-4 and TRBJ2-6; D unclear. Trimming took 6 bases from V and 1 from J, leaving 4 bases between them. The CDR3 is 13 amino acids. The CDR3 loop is CASSLSGANVLTF. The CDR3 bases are TGTGCCAGCAGCCTGTCTGGGGCCAACGTCCTGACTTTC.

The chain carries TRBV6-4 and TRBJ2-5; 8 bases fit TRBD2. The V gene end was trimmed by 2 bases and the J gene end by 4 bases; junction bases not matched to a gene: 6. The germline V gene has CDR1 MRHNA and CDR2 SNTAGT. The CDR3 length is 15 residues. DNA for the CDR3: TGTGCCAGCAGTGACACCGGGGGGGCCTTAGAGACCCAGTACTTC. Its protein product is CASSDTGGALETQYF.

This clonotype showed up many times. The CDR3 sequence is CASNPTPTERPIQYF. The CDR3 coding sequence is TGTGCCAGCAACCCCACACCGACAGAGAGGCCCATTCAGTACTTC. This rearrangement joins TRBV21-1 to TRBJ2-4; TRBD1, as called in the table, went unchecked against the DNA. TRBV21-1 is a known pseudogene. This CDR3 is built from 15 residues.

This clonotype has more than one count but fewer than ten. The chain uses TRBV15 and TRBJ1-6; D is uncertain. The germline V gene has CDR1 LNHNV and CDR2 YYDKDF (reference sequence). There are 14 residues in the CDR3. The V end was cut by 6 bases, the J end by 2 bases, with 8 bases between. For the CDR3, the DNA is TGTGCCACCAGAATGGAACCCTATAATTCACCCCTCCACTTT. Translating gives CATRMEPYNSPLHF.

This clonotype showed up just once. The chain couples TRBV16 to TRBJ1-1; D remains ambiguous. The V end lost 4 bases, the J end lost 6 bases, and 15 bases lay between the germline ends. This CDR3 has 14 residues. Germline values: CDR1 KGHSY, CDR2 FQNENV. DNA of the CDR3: TGTGCCAGCAGCCCCCGGGCCCCCCGGGCTGAAGCTTTCTTT. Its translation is CASSPRAPRAEAFF.

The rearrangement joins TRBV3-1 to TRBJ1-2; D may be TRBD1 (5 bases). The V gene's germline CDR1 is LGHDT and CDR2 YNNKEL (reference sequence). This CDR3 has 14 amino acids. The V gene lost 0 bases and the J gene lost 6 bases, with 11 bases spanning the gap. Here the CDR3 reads CASSQELAGHGYTF. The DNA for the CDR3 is TGTGCCAGCAGCCAAGAATTGGCAGGGCATGGCTACACCTTC.

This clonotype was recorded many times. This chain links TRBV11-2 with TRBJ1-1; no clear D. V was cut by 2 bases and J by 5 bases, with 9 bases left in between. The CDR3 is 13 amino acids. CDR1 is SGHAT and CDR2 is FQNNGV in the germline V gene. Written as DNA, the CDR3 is TGTGCCAGCAGCTTAATGAGGAAGACTGAAGCTTTCTTT. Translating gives CASSLMRKTEAFF.

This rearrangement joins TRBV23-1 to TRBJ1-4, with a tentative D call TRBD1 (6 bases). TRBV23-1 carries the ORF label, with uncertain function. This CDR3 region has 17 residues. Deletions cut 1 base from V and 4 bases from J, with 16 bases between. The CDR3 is CASSQFRGGGLNEKLFF. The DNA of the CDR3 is TGCGCCAGCAGTCAATTCAGGGGCGGCGGACTTAATGAAAAACTGTTTTTT.

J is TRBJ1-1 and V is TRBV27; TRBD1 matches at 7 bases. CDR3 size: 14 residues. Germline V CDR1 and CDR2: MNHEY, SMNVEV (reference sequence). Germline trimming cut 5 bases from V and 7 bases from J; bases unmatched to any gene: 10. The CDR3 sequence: CASSIRQGASEAFF. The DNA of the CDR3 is TGTGCCAGCAGTATCCGACAGGGAGCAAGTGAAGCTTTCTTT.

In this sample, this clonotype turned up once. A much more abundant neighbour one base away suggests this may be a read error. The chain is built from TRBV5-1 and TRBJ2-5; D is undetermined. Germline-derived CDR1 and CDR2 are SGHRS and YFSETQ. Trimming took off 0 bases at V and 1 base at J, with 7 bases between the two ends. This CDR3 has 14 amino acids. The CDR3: CASSLGMVQETQYF. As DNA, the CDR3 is TGCGCCAGCAGCTTGGGTATGGTCCAAGAGACCCAGTACTTC.

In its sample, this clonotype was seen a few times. The CDR3 nucleotides read TGTGCCAGCAGTGATGTACCGCAATATGGCTACACCTTC. It translates to CASSDVPQYGYTF. The chain joins TRBV2 to TRBJ1-2; D is undetermined. The V gene lost 3 bases and the J gene lost 5 bases, with 10 bases spanning the gap. Germline V lookup: CDR1 SNHLY, CDR2 FYNNEI. The CDR3 totals 13 residues.

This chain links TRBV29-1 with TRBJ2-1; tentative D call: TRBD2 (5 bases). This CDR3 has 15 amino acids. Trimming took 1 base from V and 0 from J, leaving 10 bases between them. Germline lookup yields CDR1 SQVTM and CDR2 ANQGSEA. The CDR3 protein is CSVEGSASSYNEQFF. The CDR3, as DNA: TGCAGCGTTGAAGGTAGCGCCAGCTCCTACAATGAGCAGTTCTTC.